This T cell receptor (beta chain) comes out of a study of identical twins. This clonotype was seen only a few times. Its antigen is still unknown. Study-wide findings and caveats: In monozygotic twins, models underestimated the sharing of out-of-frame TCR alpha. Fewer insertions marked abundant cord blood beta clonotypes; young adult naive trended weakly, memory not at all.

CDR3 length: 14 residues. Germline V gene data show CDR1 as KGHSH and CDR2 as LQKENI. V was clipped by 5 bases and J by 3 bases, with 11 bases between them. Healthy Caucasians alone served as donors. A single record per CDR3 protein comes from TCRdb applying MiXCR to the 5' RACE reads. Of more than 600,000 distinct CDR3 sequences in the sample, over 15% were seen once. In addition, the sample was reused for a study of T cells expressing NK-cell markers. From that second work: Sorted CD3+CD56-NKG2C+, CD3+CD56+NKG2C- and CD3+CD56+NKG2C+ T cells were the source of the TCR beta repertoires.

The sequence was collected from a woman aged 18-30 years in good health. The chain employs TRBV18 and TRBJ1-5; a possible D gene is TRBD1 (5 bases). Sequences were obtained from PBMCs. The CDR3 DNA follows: TGTGCCAGCTCAATTGACAGAATCAATCAGCCCCAGCATTTT. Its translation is CASSIDRINQPQHF. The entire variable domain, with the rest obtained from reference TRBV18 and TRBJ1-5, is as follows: NAGVMQNPRHLVRRRGQEARLRCSPMKGHSHVYWYRQLPEEGLKFMVYLQKENIIDESGMPKERFSAEFPKEGPSILRIQQVVRGDSAAYFCASSIDRINQPQHFGDGTRLSIL.